A single sample gave rise to the 9 T cell receptor beta chains below, sequenced in a study of read filtering for tumor transcriptome and immune sequencing. Molecular barcoded adaptors covering alpha/delta and beta/gamma chains were used on roughly 400 ng RNA. One entry per CDR3 protein, called by TCRdb with MiXCR from the reads. The profile shows about 27,000 distinct CDR3 sequences, around 15% of them singletons. The sequenced sample was a population of CD138-negative cells sorted from bone marrow. The receptor set was obtained from a donor older than 35 with multiple myeloma.

This clonotype has a count of ten or more. This chain uses TRBV6-4 with TRBJ2-1; 9 bases align to TRBD1. The CDR3 has 13 amino acids. Unmatched junction bases numbered 3, after V lost 6 bases and J lost 6 bases. Looked up from germline, CDR1 is MRHNA and CDR2 is SNTAGT. The CDR3 DNA reads as TGTGCCAGCAGAAGGACAGGGGCCAATGAGCAGTTCTTC. The encoded protein is CASRRTGANEQFF.

In its sample, this clonotype was seen many times. The chain couples TRBV20-1 to TRBJ2-7; 14 bases are a match to TRBD2. The trim removed 5 bases at V and 3 bases at J, leaving 0 bases unmatched. The CDR3 is 13 residues long. Germline-derived CDR1 and CDR2 are DFQATT and SNEGSKA (reference sequence). CDR3 nucleotides: TGCAGTGCTGGACTAGCGGGAGGCTACGAGCAGTACTTC. This gives the protein CSAGLAGGYEQYF.

This clonotype was found many times. J is TRBJ2-7 and V is TRBV7-6; 10 nucleotides align to TRBD2. The junction had 2 bases not matched to a gene; V was cut back by 5 bases and J by 1 base. Germline CDR1 reads SGHVS; CDR2 reads FNYEAQ. This CDR3 has 14 residues. The CDR3 loop reads CASSALAGSYEQYF. DNA of the CDR3: TGTGCCAGCAGCGCACTAGCGGGGTCCTACGAGCAGTACTTC.

The CDR3 here is CSASLVAGGSSEQYF. Here the CDR3 DNA reads TGCAGTGCTAGCCTGGTAGCGGGAGGGTCTAGCGAGCAGTACTTC. This chain joins TRBV20-1 and TRBJ2-7, with 11 positions matching TRBD2. This CDR3 is built from 15 residues. The V gene's germline CDR1 is DFQATT and CDR2 SNEGSKA (reference sequence). J gave up 6 bases and V 3 bases, and 10 bases lay outside the gene matches.

This clonotype was detected a few times. A single base separates this from a much larger clone, so it may be a read error. The chain is built from TRBV5-1 and TRBJ2-3, with D maybe TRBD1 (5 bases). CDR1 SGHRS and CDR2 YFSETQ come from the germline V gene. The CDR3 is 15 residues long. CDR3 region: CASSLGQLSTDTLYF. CDR3 DNA sequence: TGCGCCAGCAGCTTGGGACAGCTCAGCACAGATACGCTGTATTTT.

This clonotype was observed many times. The CDR3 nucleotides are TGTGCCAGCAGTTACGCACGGTACTATGGCTACACCTTC. Its protein is CASSYARYYGYTF. The V and J genes are TRBV6-5 and TRBJ1-2; D gene ambiguous. Looked up from germline, CDR1 is MNHEY and CDR2 is SVGAGI. Trimming pared 2 bases from V and 3 bases from J, leaving 7 bases between. The CDR3 contains 13 residues.

The V call is TRBV13, the J call TRBJ2-1; TRBD2 aligns across 8 bases. V gave up 5 bases and J gave up 5 bases; unmatched junction bases: 8. CDR1 and CDR2 (germline): PRHDT, FYEKMQ (reference sequence). The CDR3 is 15 amino acids. CDR3 sequence: CASSPPGTRHNEQFF. The CDR3 region has the DNA TGTGCCAGCAGCCCACCCGGGACTAGGCACAATGAGCAGTTCTTC.

Regarding this clonotype: This may be a read error, as it is one base from a much larger clone. This chain joins TRBV2 and TRBJ2-2, with unresolved D. The CDR3 covers 14 residues. The germline V and J ends were trimmed by 8 bases and 5 bases, with 15 bases remaining between them. CDR1 is SNHLY, CDR2 FYNNEI, per germline. The CDR3 DNA reads TGTGCCAGCCTTTACTACAGCCATACCGGGGAGCTGTTTTTT. Encoded protein: CASLYYSHTGELFF.

A remark on this clonotype: No conserved phenylalanine or tryptophan is present at the end of the CDR3, so a read error is the likely explanation. The chain carries TRBV3-1 and TRBJ2-1; D gene uncertain. This CDR3 is built from 14 residues. Deletions cut 2 bases from V and 4 bases from J, with 9 bases between. Per the germline V gene, CDR1 is LGHDT and CDR2 is YNNKEL (reference sequence). CDR3 sequence (DNA): TGTGCCAGCAGCCAATACTCCTTTTACAATGAGCAGTTCCTC. This gives the protein CASSQYSFYNEQFL.